Listed below are T cell receptor beta chains from one sample, sequenced in a study of shared clonotypes between healthy human individuals. Only in-frame clones appear in the TCRdb table, and some are missing; sequencing was by immunoSEQ multiplex PCR. The table shows roughly 2.5 million clones, with just over 90% occurring only once. The sequenced sample was naive CD4+ T cells sorted from blood. The receptors shown here come from a man aged 18 to 30 in good health. Both conserved end residues are trimmed from each CDR3.

TRBV30	TRBJ2-1	10	AWSPSYNEQF
TRBV6-6	TRBJ1-4	11	ASRWDWNEKLF
TRBV7-3	TRBJ2-2	14	ASSPQPDTGAGELF
TRBV30	TRBJ1-3	13	AWSLKAGAGNTIY
TRBV9	TRBJ1-5	12	ASSASTGNQPQH
TRBV18	TRBJ1-1	12	ASSRIRESTEAF
TRBV5-4	TRBJ1-6	13	ASSRVDRINSPLH
TRBV28	TRBJ1-5	11	ASSFEKNQPQH
TRBV6-4	TRBJ1-2	11	ASSQGGYYGYT
TRBV30	TRBJ2-7	9	AWSYRYEQY
TRBV28	TRBJ2-5	11	ASRGGGRETQY
TRBV18	TRBJ2-7	13	ASSPGRRGLHEQY
TRBV6-7	TRBJ1-2	12	ASTILGARSGYT
TRBV25-1	TRBJ2-6	14	ASSDPTGRGANVLT
TRBV2	TRBJ2-1	11	ASRGELQGEQF
TRBV11-2	TRBJ1-2	11	ASSRDTDYGYT
TRBV6-5	TRBJ2-3	10	ASGRSTDTQY
TRBV18	TRBJ1-4	17	ASSPFTLLEVSTNEKLF
TRBV27	TRBJ1-2	14	ASSDRPELRSYGYT
TRBV7-2	TRBJ2-1	12	ASSLGGAVSEQF
TRBV11-2	TRBJ2-7	10	ASSRLAYEQY
TRBV15	TRBJ1-5	13	ATSRTASSNQPQH
TRBV30	TRBJ2-7	13	AWRTRKEYSYEQY
TRBV7-3	TRBJ2-1	12	ASSPAGSYNEQF
TRBV10-3	TRBJ2-1	10	AISGSEGVEF
TRBV18	TRBJ2-7	13	ASSPRTGGVNEQY